This T cell receptor beta chain was documented in a study of blood T cell repertoires in COVID-19. In the study overall: Samples representing acute and convalescent COVID-19 were sourced from the United States, Italy and Spain. Nucleic acid was either cDNA or gDNA, and it came from T cells, B-cell-depleted T cells, or PBMCs.

Trimming pared 7 bases from V and 4 bases from J, leaving 16 bases between. Germline loops: CDR1 LNHDA, CDR2 SQIVND (reference sequence). CDR3 length: 14 residues. Authors' data handling: Amplifying reference gene primers gave estimates of nucleated cell counts. Assay: immunoSEQ multiplex PCR; the TCRdb copy retains only in-frame clones and omits some. V, J and clone size reflect that table, while D and trimming were determined from the DNA. The profile shows about 290,000 clones, roughly 80% of them singletons. The receptor was isolated from a woman aged 45 to 65 with active or convalescent COVID-19. The rearrangement links TRBV19 to TRBJ1-2; no reliable D call. The sample taken for sequencing was peripheral blood. CDR3 sequence: CASTNSLRGYGYTF. The CDR3 region has the DNA TGTGCCAGTACGAACTCTCTCCGGGGCTATGGCTACACCTTC. The full variable domain, its missing parts supplied by reference TRBV19 and TRBJ1-2, is DGGITQSPKYLFRKEGQNVTLSCEQNLNHDAMYWYRQDPGQGLRLIYYSQIVNDFQKGDIAEGYSVSREKKESFPLTVTSAQKNPTAFYLCASTNSLRGYGYTFGSGTRLTVV.